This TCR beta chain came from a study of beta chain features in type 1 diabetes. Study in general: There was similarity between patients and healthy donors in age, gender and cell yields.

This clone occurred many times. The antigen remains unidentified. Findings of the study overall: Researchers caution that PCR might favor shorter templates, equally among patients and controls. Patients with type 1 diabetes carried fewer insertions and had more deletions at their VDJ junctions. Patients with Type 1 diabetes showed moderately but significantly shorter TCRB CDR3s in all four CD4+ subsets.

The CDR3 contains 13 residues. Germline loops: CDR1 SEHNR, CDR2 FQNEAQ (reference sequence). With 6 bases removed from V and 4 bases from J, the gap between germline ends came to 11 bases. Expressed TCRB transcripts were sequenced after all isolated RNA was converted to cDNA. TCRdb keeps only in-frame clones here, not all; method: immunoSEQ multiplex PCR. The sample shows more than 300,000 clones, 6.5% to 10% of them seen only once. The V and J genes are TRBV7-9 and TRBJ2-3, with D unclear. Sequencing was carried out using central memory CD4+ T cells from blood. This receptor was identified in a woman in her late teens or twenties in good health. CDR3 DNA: TGTGCCAGCAGAGCCACATGGGCAGATACGCAGTATTTT. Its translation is CASRATWADTQYF.